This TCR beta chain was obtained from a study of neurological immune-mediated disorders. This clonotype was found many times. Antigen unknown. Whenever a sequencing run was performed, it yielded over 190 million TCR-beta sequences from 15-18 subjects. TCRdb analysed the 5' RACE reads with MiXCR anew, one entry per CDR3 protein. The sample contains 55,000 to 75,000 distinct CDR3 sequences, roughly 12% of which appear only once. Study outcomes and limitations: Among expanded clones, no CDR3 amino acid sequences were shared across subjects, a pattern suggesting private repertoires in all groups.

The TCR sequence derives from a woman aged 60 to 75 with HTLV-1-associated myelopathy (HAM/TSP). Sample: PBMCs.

For the CDR3, the DNA is TGCAGTGCCCTCCTACGAAATCCCAATCAGCCCCAGCATTTT. Its protein is CSALLRNPNQPQHF. This rearrangement joins TRBV20-1 to TRBJ1-5; D uncertain. The germline CDR1 and CDR2 sequences are DFQATT and SNEGSKA (reference sequence). Between the trimmed V and J ends, which lost 6 bases and 3 bases, there was a span of 15 bases. The CDR3 has 14 amino acids.